Listed here are 29 T cell receptor beta chains from one sample, sequenced in a study of blood T cell repertoires in COVID-19. The table came from immunoSEQ multiplex PCR; TCRdb's copy has only in-frame clones and leaves some out. The table has about 220,000 clones, 80% seen once. The sequencing input was peripheral blood. These TCRs come from a human donor in a cohort sampled during active COVID-19.

The table lists this clone with a count of one. This chain connects TRBV3-1 (or the pseudogene TRBV3-2) to TRBJ1-1; 10 positions agree with TRBD1. Germline lookup yields CDR1 LGHDT and CDR2 YNNKEL (reference sequence). V was pared by 3 bases and J by 6 bases, with 4 bases of the junction left unmatched. The CDR3 totals 14 residues. The CDR3 sequence is CASSHGQGGPEAFF. Written as DNA, the CDR3 is TGTGCCAGCAGCCATGGACAGGGGGGTCCTGAAGCTTTCTTT.

The rearrangement joins TRBV30 to TRBJ2-3, with D hard to call. The CDR3 totals 13 residues. Germline CDR1 GTSNPN, CDR2 SVGIG (reference sequence). Trimming cost V 2 bases and J 0 bases, with 6 bases left between them. The CDR3 DNA sequence: TGTGCCTGGAGTTTCCAGAGCACAGATACGCAGTATTTT. Translation gives CAWSFQSTDTQYF. Variable domain in full (rest from reference TRBV30 and TRBJ2-3): SQTIHQWPATLVQPVGSPLSLECTVEGTSNPNLYWYRQAAGRGLQLLFYSVGIGQISSEVPQNLSASRPQDRQFILSSKKLLLSDSGFYLCAWSFQSTDTQYFGPGTRLTVL.

The rearrangement uses TRBV15 and TRBJ1-2, with 8 nucleotides matching TRBD1. The CDR3 extends over 14 amino acids. With 0 bases clipped from V and 8 bases from J, the junction kept 5 bases outside the gene matches. Germline CDR1 is LNHNV and CDR2 is YYDKDF (reference sequence). CDR3 amino acids: CATSRDRTGGGYTF. The CDR3 DNA is TGTGCCACCAGCAGAGATCGTACAGGGGGAGGCTACACCTTC.

The chain employs TRBV19 and TRBJ2-7; D is unresolved. The CDR3 is 12 residues long. Germline V gene data show CDR1 as LNHDA and CDR2 as SQIVND (reference sequence). The chain's CDR3 is CGSGPKPYEQYF. The CDR3 nucleotides read TGTGGATCTGGGCCTAAGCCGTACGAGCAGTACTTC. Full variable domain (missing parts from reference TRBV19 and TRBJ2-7): DGGITQSPKYLFRKEGQNVTLSCEQNLNHDAMYWYRQDPGQGLRLIYYSQIVNDFQKGDIAEGYSVSREKKESFPLTVTSAQKNPTAFYLCGSGPKPYEQYFGPGTRLTVT.

The chain combines TRBV11-3 with TRBJ1-1, with D tentatively TRBD1 (6 bases). The V and J ends lost 5 bases and 1 base respectively, with 17 bases between them. The germline gives CDR1 SGHNT, CDR2 YENEEA. The CDR3 loop spans 16 amino acids. The CDR3 coding sequence is TGTGCCAGCAGCCTTCACATGAGGGGGACGAACACTGAAGCTTTCTTT. This translates into CASSLHMRGTNTEAFF.

V and J are TRBV3-1 (or the pseudogene TRBV3-2) and TRBJ2-3; 16 bases are shared with TRBD2. Germline V lookup: CDR1 LGHDT, CDR2 YNNKEL (reference sequence). V lost 4 bases, J lost 1 base, and 11 bases stayed unmatched. This CDR3 is 20 amino acids long. CDR3 amino acids: CASSPLTGLAGGTRTDTQYF. CDR3 DNA: TGTGCCAGCAGCCCCCTAACGGGACTAGCGGGGGGGACCCGCACAGATACGCAGTATTTT.

The rearrangement links TRBV21-1 to TRBJ1-2. TRBV21-1 is a known pseudogene. The CDR3 length is 12 residues. The CDR3 region is CASSSPENGYTF. In nucleotides, the CDR3 is TGTGCCAGCAGCTCCCCCGAGAATGGCTACACCTTC.

This clone has just one count. The chain couples TRBV29-1 to TRBJ2-3, with D possibly being TRBD1 (5 bases). Between the trimmed V and J ends, which lost 6 bases and 1 base, there was a span of 11 bases. The CDR3 has 13 residues. The germline V gene encodes CDR1 SQVTM and CDR2 ANQGSEA. In DNA, the CDR3 is TGCAGCGTCTTGCAGGGTGGCACAGATACGCAGTATTTT. The encoded protein is CSVLQGGTDTQYF.

V and J are TRBV4-1 and TRBJ2-7; 11 bases agree with TRBD2. Per germline, CDR1 MGHRA and CDR2 YSYEKL. This CDR3 has 18 amino acids. Trimming cost V 0 bases and J 5 bases; bases outside gene matches: 12. The CDR3 DNA reads as TGCGCCAGCAGCCAAGACAGTCTAGCGGGGGGAAGGCGGCACGAGCAGTACTTC. The encoded protein is CASSQDSLAGGRRHEQYF.

The chain uses TRBV15 and TRBJ2-1; D is ambiguous. The germline V gene encodes CDR1 LNHNV and CDR2 YYDKDF (reference sequence). The CDR3 is 14 amino acids. V was trimmed by 1 base and J by 10 bases, leaving 14 bases between them. This chain's CDR3 is CATSRVSTAPEQFF. CDR3 bases: TGTGCCACCAGCAGAGTATCAACAGCCCCGGAGCAGTTCTTC.

This clone was seen only once. V and J are TRBV3-1 (or the pseudogene TRBV3-2) and TRBJ2-7, with D maybe TRBD1 (5 bases). CDR1 and CDR2 from the germline V gene are LGHDT and YNNKEL (reference sequence). The CDR3 runs 16 residues. Trimming took off 1 base at V and 6 bases at J, with 19 bases between the two ends. CDR3 sequence: CASSQATARFRREQYF. CDR3 nucleotide sequence: TGTGCCAGCAGCCAAGCGACAGCCCGTTTTCGACGCGAGCAGTACTTC.

The V and J genes are TRBV4-1 and TRBJ2-2; 8 nucleotides agree with TRBD1. Germline assignment: CDR1 MGHRA and CDR2 YSYEKL. The V and J ends lost 1 base and 1 base, in that order; junction bases with no gene match: 8. The CDR3 totals 18 residues. The CDR3 here is CASSQGQGPSWNTGELFF. The CDR3, as DNA: TGCGCCAGCAGCCAAGGACAGGGGCCCTCCTGGAACACCGGGGAGCTGTTTTTT.

The chain uses TRBV25-1 and TRBJ2-7, with TRBD2 matching 12 bases. Germline lookup yields CDR1 MGHDK and CDR2 SYGVNS. The CDR3 is 16 amino acids. The J segment lost 9 bases and the V segment lost 5 bases, leaving 14 bases of the junction unmatched. Written as DNA, the CDR3 is TGTGCCAGCAGTTCTCTATCTAGCGGGGGGGCCGCAGCGCAGTACTTC. Encoded protein: CASSSLSSGGAAAQYF.

The V call is TRBV2, the J call TRBJ1-6; the D is unclear. The CDR3 is 15 residues long. Germline V gene sequence: CDR1 SNHLY, CDR2 FYNNEI. Trimming took 1 base from V and 6 from J, leaving 10 bases between them. The CDR3 nucleotides are TGTGCCAGCAGTGAAGGGAGGTGGGCTAATTCACCCCTCCACTTT. The encoded protein is CASSEGRWANSPLHF.

This chain uses TRBV7-9 with TRBJ2-1; D is ambiguous. Looked up from germline, CDR1 is SEHNR and CDR2 is FQNEAQ (reference sequence). The CDR3 totals 12 residues. Trimming removed 5 bases at V and 5 bases at J, with 7 bases between. The CDR3 DNA reads TGTGCCAGCAGCCTTACGGACAATGAGCAGTTCTTC. Protein sequence: CASSLTDNEQFF.

This clone was counted a few times. The chain recombines TRBV28 with TRBJ1-4; 7 positions match TRBD1. CDR1 and CDR2 (germline): MDHEN, SYDVKM. CDR3 length: 15 residues. The junction had 8 bases not matched to a gene; V was cut back by 6 bases and J by 4 bases. The CDR3 is CASSFPGQNNEKLFF. As DNA, the CDR3 is TGTGCCAGCAGCTTCCCGGGACAGAATAATGAAAAACTGTTTTTT.

This chain uses TRBV28 with TRBJ1-3, with 7 bases matching TRBD1. Germline V CDR1 and CDR2: MDHEN, SYDVKM. The CDR3 has 18 amino acids. J lost 0 bases, V lost 4 bases, and 12 bases had no gene match. The DNA of the CDR3 is TGTGCCAGCAGTTCCACCTTAATGACAGGGTCCTCTGGAAACACCATATATTTT. Its protein product is CASSSTLMTGSSGNTIYF.

The chain combines TRBV7-2 with TRBJ1-2; 7 bases line up with TRBD1. Trimming cost V 8 bases and J 3 bases; bases outside gene matches: 15. The CDR3 is made up of 16 amino acids. Germline V gives CDR1 SGHTA, CDR2 FQGNSA. CDR3 sequence: CASLPRRDSRDYGYTF. In nucleotides, the CDR3 is TGTGCCAGCCTCCCCCGGAGGGACAGCAGAGACTATGGCTACACCTTC.

The rearrangement joins TRBV18 to TRBJ1-4; 7 bases match TRBD1. Germline CDR1 reads KGHSH; CDR2 reads LQKENI. This CDR3 is 16 amino acids long. V lost 2 bases, J lost 6 bases, and 9 bases stayed unmatched. The CDR3 region is CASSPVGQPRYEKLFF. In DNA form, the CDR3 reads TGTGCCAGCTCACCAGTGGGACAGCCTCGTTATGAAAAACTGTTTTTT.

The V and J genes are TRBV12-3 or TRBV12-4 and TRBJ2-7; D may be TRBD1 (6 bases). The CDR3 loop spans 13 amino acids. Trimming took off 5 bases at V and 5 bases at J, with 13 bases between the two ends. In DNA form, the CDR3 reads TGTGCCAGCAGTGTAAACCAGGGGAACGAGCAGTACTTC. Protein sequence: CASSVNQGNEQYF.

This clone was found many times. V gene TRBV4-2 combines with J gene TRBJ1-1, with a tentative D call TRBD1 (5 bases). Between the trimmed V and J ends, which lost 0 bases and 4 bases, there was a span of 15 bases. Germline CDR1 and CDR2: LGHNA and YNFKEQ. The CDR3 totals 16 residues. CDR3 region: CASSQEEEGIGTEAFF. For the CDR3, the DNA is TGTGCCAGCAGCCAAGAGGAGGAGGGGATTGGCACTGAAGCTTTCTTT.

This clone has just one count. The chain carries TRBV4-1 and TRBJ2-1, with D perhaps matching TRBD2 (5 bases). The CDR3 spans 15 residues. Germline CDR1 and CDR2: MGHRA and YSYEKL. V gave up 5 bases and J gave up 7 bases, with 18 bases separating them. CDR3: CASSSRYGPGNEQFF. DNA of the CDR3: TGCGCCAGCAGCTCAAGGTACGGGCCGGGGAATGAGCAGTTCTTC.

This clone was recorded once. The gene calls are TRBV7-9 and TRBJ2-2, with D perhaps matching TRBD2 (7 bases). With 5 bases removed from V and 2 bases from J, the gap between germline ends came to 18 bases. The CDR3 length is 17 residues. Germline V lookup: CDR1 SEHNR, CDR2 FQNEAQ (reference sequence). In DNA form, the CDR3 reads TGTGCCAGCAGCCCTCGGTCGGGGGGCCTTAACACCGGGGAGCTGTTTTTT. Residues: CASSPRSGGLNTGELFF.

This clone came up once. J is TRBJ1-3 and V is TRBV5-1, with TRBD1 matching over 10 bases. This CDR3 spans 14 amino acids. Per germline, CDR1 SGHRS and CDR2 YFSETQ. With V trimmed by 5 bases and J by 5 bases, 4 bases remained unmatched. The CDR3 nucleotides are TGCGCCAGCAGATGGGACAGGGGTAGAAACACCATATATTTT. This encodes CASRWDRGRNTIYF.

The chain has TRBV2 and TRBJ1-6, with D perhaps TRBD1 (6 bases). Germline CDR1 reads SNHLY; CDR2 reads FYNNEI. CDR3 length: 14 residues. Trimming shortened V by 7 bases and J by 6 bases, and 13 bases separated the two germline ends. The CDR3 DNA reads as TGTGCCAGCACCAAACAGGGCGGTAATTCACCCCTCCACTTT. Translated: CASTKQGGNSPLHF.

The chain employs TRBV6-5 and TRBJ1-6; D call uncertain. This CDR3 comprises 14 residues. Per germline, CDR1 MNHEY and CDR2 SVGAGI. V lost 10 bases and J 0 bases, leaving 10 bases between the germline ends. The CDR3 DNA follows: TGTGCCACTCGTTGGAGCTCCTATAATTCACCCCTCCACTTT. This sequence encodes CATRWSSYNSPLHF.

This clone has at least ten counts. The chain couples TRBV9 to TRBJ1-1, with D possibly matching TRBD1 (5 bases). There are 16 residues in the CDR3. Germline values: CDR1 SGDLS, CDR2 YYNGEE. V was clipped by 7 bases and J by 1 base, with 20 bases between them. Here the CDR3 reads CASERGGGSRNTEAFF. The CDR3 DNA reads TGTGCCAGCGAACGTGGGGGAGGCTCAAGGAACACTGAAGCTTTCTTT.

The CDR3 protein is CASRHLLAGGAGELFF. The CDR3 DNA is TGTGCCAGCCGCCATTTACTAGCGGGAGGGGCCGGGGAGCTGTTTTTT. The chain is built from TRBV27 and TRBJ2-2; 13 positions agree with TRBD2. The junction had 9 bases not matched to a gene; V was cut back by 8 bases and J by 6 bases. The length of the CDR3 is 16 residues. Germline V lookup: CDR1 MNHEY, CDR2 SMNVEV (reference sequence).

This clone was found once. The genes are TRBV29-1 and TRBJ2-6; perhaps TRBD1 as D (5 bases). This CDR3 is 14 amino acids long. The V end was cut by 6 bases, the J end by 3 bases, with 12 bases between. Germline values: CDR1 SQVTM, CDR2 ANQGSEA. DNA of the CDR3: TGCAGCGTAGAGACAGTTCGTGGGGCCAACGTCCTGACTTTC. Encoded protein: CSVETVRGANVLTF.